This T cell receptor beta chain comes out of a study of blood T cell repertoires in COVID-19. Across the study: The United States, Italy and Spain provided the acute and convalescent COVID-19 samples. Sources were T cells, B-cell-depleted T cells, or PBMCs; the material itself was cDNA or gDNA.

In the authors' methods: Estimates of nucleated cell counts were drawn from the amplification of reference gene primers. Produced via immunoSEQ multiplex PCR; TCRdb's table is partial and in-frame only. That table furnishes V, J and clone size, whereas the DNA furnished D and trimming. In the table there are about 80,000 clones, roughly 82% of which are singletons. Looked up from germline, CDR1 is GTSNPN and CDR2 is SVGIG (reference sequence). The CDR3 sequence is 13 residues long. V was trimmed by 4 bases and J by 2 bases, leaving 11 bases between them. V and J are TRBV30 and TRBJ2-5, with a weak D call TRBD1 (5 bases). The receptor comes from an elderly man with acute or convalescent COVID-19. The source material was peripheral blood. CDR3 amino acids: CAWTSQGQETQYF. The CDR3 DNA follows: TGTGCCTGGACTTCGCAGGGACAAGAGACCCAGTACTTC.